The source of this T cell receptor beta chain is a study of OX40 agonist ivuxolimab in advanced cancers. Study conclusions and caveats: Which antigen the expanded peripheral T cells recognized is unknown. At doses 0.1 to 3.0 mg/kg, CD4+ and CD8+ clones expanded.

Points on this clone: Its target is not known.

CDR1 and CDR2 (germline): SGHTA, FQGNSA. V lost 3 bases to trimming and J lost 0 bases; unmatched junction nucleotides: 4. The CDR3 runs 15 residues. The table came from immunoSEQ multiplex PCR; TCRdb's copy has only in-frame clones and leaves some out. The table includes fewer than 60,000 clones, roughly 80% detected once. Anyone with autoimmune disease history or systemic immunosuppression was excluded. This rearrangement joins TRBV7-2 to TRBJ1-2; 7 bases match TRBD1. The sequenced sample was CD4+ or CD8+ T cells sorted from blood, obtained in a trial of the OX40 agonist ivuxolimab. The clonotype was recovered from an adult with an advanced solid tumor such as melanoma, head and neck, liver or kidney cancer. CDR3 sequence: CASSFRDRPNYGYTF. The CDR3 DNA reads TGTGCCAGCAGCTTCCGGGACAGACCTAACTATGGCTACACCTTC.